This T cell receptor beta chain was found in a study of T-cell memory formation after mild COVID-19. The overall study: TCR clusters mostly belonged to single donors.

Study results and caveats: From day 15 to 85, contracting clones were balanced between CD4 and CD8, whereas later expanders leaned toward CD4+. Mainly CM and EM harbored the contracting CD4+ clones; mainly EMRA harbored the CD8+ ones. Prior to infection, memory already included some responding clones, suggesting cross-reactive memory joined.

TCRdb itself ran the 5' RACE reads through MiXCR, one entry per CDR3 protein. This sample has about 390,000 distinct CDR3 sequences, with about 16% found just once. CDR3 length: 16 residues. In germline, CDR1 is SGHTA, CDR2 FQGNSA. Trimming stripped 4 bases from V and 1 base from J, with 14 bases between. Concerning this clonotype itself: The target antigen is unknown.

This receptor was taken from a man between 18 and 35 years old who had mild COVID-19 (a few samples of this study predate the infection). Cell type and time point are not known. The rearrangement links TRBV7-2 to TRBJ1-3; D is uncertain. Sequencing used PBMCs or a T cell subset sorted from them (not recorded which). DNA for the CDR3: TGTGCCAGCAGCTGGGCGGGCCGTAGGTCTGGAAACACCATATATTTT. Its translation is CASSWAGRRSGNTIYF. The full variable domain, completed using reference TRBV7-2 and TRBJ1-3, is GAGVSQSPSNKVTEKGKDVELRCDPISGHTALYWYRQSLGQGLEFLIYFQGNSAPDKSGLPSDRFSAERTGGSVSTLTIQRTQQEDSAVYLCASSWAGRRSGNTIYFGEGSWLTVV.